The rows below give T cell receptor beta chains drawn from one sample of a study of blood T cells in healthy people across ages. TCRdb reanalysed the 5' RACE reads using MiXCR and keeps one entry per CDR3 protein. The sample contains approximately 1.5 million distinct CDR3 sequences, 34% of which appear only once. The source material was blood. Every receptor here comes from a woman aged 30 to 39 in good health. Each CDR3 is given with its conserved first and last residue. The order of the fields is D gene, clone size, V gene, J gene, CDR3 DNA, CDR3 protein. The D gene is left open where the match is weak. Expanded clones are given a class, and other clones once, few, many or no size at all.

>TRBD1|-|TRBV4-2|TRBJ1-5
TGTGCCAGCAGCGTTCGGACAGGGAACAATCAGCCCCAGCATTTT
CASSVRTGNNQPQHF
>-|-|TRBV3-1|TRBJ2-1
TGTGCCAGCTCATGGAGGGCAGTTTCGGTTGAGCAGTTCTTC
CASSWRAVSVEQFF
>-|few|TRBV7-2|TRBJ1-2
TGTGCCAGCAGCTTGTGGATCCTACAGAGCTATGGCTACACCTTC
CASSLWILQSYGYTF
>TRBD2|-|TRBV15|TRBJ2-1
TGTGCCACCAGCAGGGGACTAGCCAGGTATGAGCAGTTCTTC
CATSRGLARYEQFF
>-|few|TRBV20-1|TRBJ2-7
TGCAGTGCTATACGGGACACTCACTACGAGCAGTACTTC
CSAIRDTHYEQYF
>-|few|TRBV7-3|TRBJ2-3
TGTGCCAGCAGCGCCCCACCAGCAAATACGCAGTATTTT
CASSAPPANTQYF
>-|once|TRBV19|TRBJ2-7
TGTGCCAGTAGTAATCGACAAGCCTACGAGCAGTACTTC
CASSNRQAYEQYF
>TRBD2|-|TRBV4-1|TRBJ2-1
TGCACCAGCAGCCAAGATAGGACTAGCGGGGCCTACAATGAGCAGTTCTTC
CTSSQDRTSGAYNEQFF
>-|-|TRBV11-2|TRBJ2-1
TGTGCCAGCAGCTCGTTAGGGGCTACCAGGTACAATGAGCAGTTCTTC
CASSSLGATRYNEQFF
>-|few|TRBV6-5|TRBJ1-1
TGTGCCGCCGTGGGTTTTTTCAGAACTGAAGCTTTCTTT
CAAVGFFRTEAFF
>-|many|TRBV29-1|TRBJ1-1
TGCAGCGTTGAGGTATTGGACACTGAAGCTTTCTTT
CSVEVLDTEAFF
>TRBD1|few|TRBV7-9|TRBJ2-3
TGTGCCAGCAGCTGGACAGGGGTTGGCCTTAGCACAGATACGCAGTATTTT
CASSWTGVGLSTDTQYF
>TRBD1|-|TRBV12-3/TRBV12-4|TRBJ1-2
TGTGCCAGCAGGACAGGGGCGGATGGCTACACCTTC
CASRTGADGYTF
>-|-|TRBV28|TRBJ1-2
TGTGCCAGCAGTTTAGATATTGTCAGAGGGTCTCTCTATGGCTACACCTTC
CASSLDIVRGSLYGYTF
>TRBD1|-|TRBV2|TRBJ2-7
TGTGCCAGGGGACAGAGCTCCTACGAGCAGTACTTC
CARGQSSYEQYF
>TRBD2|once|TRBV12-3/TRBV12-4|TRBJ2-5
TGTGCCGGCAGTTGGGGACTAGCGGGGATACAGACCCAGTACTTC
CAGSWGLAGIQTQYF
>-|few|TRBV5-4|TRBJ2-7
TGTGCCAGCAGCTTTACACGTCAGGGAGACGAGCAGTACTTC
CASSFTRQGDEQYF
>-|-|TRBV10-3|TRBJ2-1
TGTGCCATCAGGGACCCGGGGTACCATGAGCAGTTCTTC
CAIRDPGYHEQFF
>-|-|TRBV6-1|TRBJ2-7
TGTGCCAGCAGTGCGACTAGGAACTACGAGCAGTACTTC
CASSATRNYEQYF
>TRBD2|-|TRBV4-1|TRBJ2-7
TGCGCCAGCAGACGAGCGGGAGTAGGCGAGCAGTACTTC
CASRRAGVGEQYF
>-|few|TRBV7-9|TRBJ2-4
TGTGCCAGCAGCCAGCTAGGGGATCTAGCCAAGAACATTCAGTACTTC
CASSQLGDLAKNIQYF
>-|many|TRBV30|TRBJ2-7
TGTGCCTGGAGCCAAGGGACTCCCCCGGACGAGCAGTACTTC
CAWSQGTPPDEQYF
>-|few|TRBV14|TRBJ1-2
TGTGCCAGCAGCCAAGATAGCCGGACATCTGCTAACTATGGCTACACCTTC
CASSQDSRTSANYGYTF
>-|-|TRBV5-1|TRBJ2-7
TGCGCCAGCAGCTTGGTAGGAGGGTGGTACGAGCAGTACTTC
CASSLVGGWYEQYF
>-|-|TRBV7-9|TRBJ2-1
TGTGCCAGCGGAGACCAGGACCGATGGGATGAGCAGTTCTTC
CASGDQDRWDEQFF
>TRBD2|-|TRBV7-2|TRBJ2-7
TGTGCCAGCAGCTTAGGGGGCGCGGCGGGGGCCTACGAGCAGTACTTC
CASSLGGAAGAYEQYF
>TRBD2|few|TRBV18|TRBJ2-7
TGTGCCAGCTCACCACGTTTTGCGACTAGCGGTTACGAGCAGTACTTC
CASSPRFATSGYEQYF
>-|few|TRBV20-1|TRBJ1-1
TGTAGTGCTAGAGACCGCGGACCGAACACTGAAGCTTTCTTT
CSARDRGPNTEAFF
>-|-|TRBV24-1|TRBJ2-1
TGTGCCACCAGTGATACCCGTGAGGGTGGCAATGAGCAGTTCTTC
CATSDTREGGNEQFF
>-|-|TRBV9|TRBJ1-2
TGTGCCAGCAGCGTGGGTATAACGACAGGTTATGGCTACACCTTC
CASSVGITTGYGYTF
>TRBD1|many|TRBV4-2|TRBJ2-3
TGTGCCAGCAGCTCCGGACGTACAGGGGCTAGCACAGATACGCAGTATTTT
CASSSGRTGASTDTQYF
>TRBD2|many|TRBV7-2|TRBJ2-1
TGTGCCAGCAGCTTAGTGGCGGGAGGGGTCAATGAGCAGTTCTTC
CASSLVAGGVNEQFF
>TRBD1|few|TRBV20-1|TRBJ1-1
TGCAGTGCTAAGACAGGGGACACTGAAGCTTTCTTT
CSAKTGDTEAFF
>-|-|TRBV30|TRBJ2-1
TGTGCCTGTAAGTGGGAGGCAAACAATGAGCAGTTCTTC
CACKWEANNEQFF
>TRBD2|-|TRBV29-1|TRBJ2-7
TGCAGCGTAGGGGGGGGACTAGCGTCCCCCGAGCAGTACTTC
CSVGGGLASPEQYF
>TRBD1|few|TRBV7-3|TRBJ1-1
TGTGCCAGCAGCCTCTCTCCGACAGGGCGGAACACTGAAGCTTTCTTT
CASSLSPTGRNTEAFF
>TRBD1|few|TRBV4-1|TRBJ2-7
TGCGCCAGCAGCCAAGCGTCGGGACAGAACTTTTACGAGCAGTACTTC
CASSQASGQNFYEQYF
>-|-|TRBV15|TRBJ2-2
TGTGCCACCAGGACGGGACAGAACACCGGGGAGCTGTTTTTT
CATRTGQNTGELFF
>-|-|TRBV4-1|TRBJ2-2
TGCGCCAGCAGCCGGGACCCTAGCGCCGGGGAGCTGTTTTTT
CASSRDPSAGELFF
>-|-|TRBV7-6|TRBJ2-3
TGTGCCAGCAGCGATACTGAGTATGCGCAGTATTTT
CASSDTEYAQYF
>-|-|TRBV20-1|TRBJ2-1
TGCAGTGCTAGAGATCAGGCGGGACGGGAGCAGTTCTTC
CSARDQAGREQFF
>-|-|TRBV5-1|TRBJ1-5
TGCGCCAGCAGCCCCTCGAGGGAAAGGGCCCTGGACAGCTCATATAGCAATCAGCCCCAGCATTTT
CASSPSRERALDSSYSNQPQHF
>-|few|TRBV7-9|TRBJ2-5
TGTGCCAGCGGTGGAGCCATTCTTCCTCAAGAGACCCAGTACTTC
CASGGAILPQETQYF
>-|-|TRBV6-4|TRBJ2-1
TGTGCCAGCAGTCTAGGGCCCAAGGGAGTTTCCTACAATGAGCAGTTCTTC
CASSLGPKGVSYNEQFF
>TRBD1|-|TRBV6-1|TRBJ2-7
TGTGCCAGCAGTGAATTTCGGACAGGGTTTCTGGGCGAGCAGTACTTC
CASSEFRTGFLGEQYF
>-|few|TRBV28|TRBJ2-1
TGTGCCAGCCGGGAAGGCGGGACGAACCACCAGCAGTTCTTC
CASREGGTNHQQFF
>-|-|TRBV20-1|TRBJ2-6
TGCAGTGCTAGGTACCAGACCTCTGGGGCCAACGTCCTGACTTTC
CSARYQTSGANVLTF
>-|few|TRBV20-1|TRBJ1-4
TGCAGTGCTAGAGACAATAGACAGAAGAATGAAAAACTGTTTTTT
CSARDNRQKNEKLFF
>-|few|TRBV12-3/TRBV12-4|TRBJ1-2
TGTGCCAGCAGTTTCCCCGGGCCCTCAGGGGACTATGGCTACACCTTC
CASSFPGPSGDYGYTF
>-|few|TRBV20-1|TRBJ2-7
TGCAGTGCGCCGACCGAAGGGAGCAACGAGCAGTACTTC
CSAPTEGSNEQYF
>-|-|TRBV5-1|TRBJ2-2
TGCGCCAGCAGCGATCAGGGTAACACCGGGGAGCTGTTTTTT
CASSDQGNTGELFF
>-|-|TRBV12-3/TRBV12-4|TRBJ2-1
TGTGCCAGCAGAAGGGGGGCTAGCTACAATGAGCAGTTCTTC
CASRRGASYNEQFF
>TRBD2|-|TRBV4-1|TRBJ2-1
TGCGCCAGCAGCGAAGGGACTAGCGGTTACAATGAGCAGTTCTTC
CASSEGTSGYNEQFF
>TRBD2|-|TRBV7-6|TRBJ2-6
TGTGCCAGCAGCTTAGGACTAGCTTATGGGGCCAACGTCCTGACTTTC
CASSLGLAYGANVLTF
>TRBD2|few|TRBV6-1|TRBJ2-3
TGTGCCAGCAGTGACAGGTTGTTAGCGGGGGGGCATGCAGATACGCAGTATTTT
CASSDRLLAGGHADTQYF
>TRBD2|-|TRBV6-5|TRBJ2-7
TGTGCCAGCAGTTACGCGGACGGGGGGTACGAGCAGTACTTC
CASSYADGGYEQYF
>-|-|TRBV20-1|TRBJ2-1
TGCAGTGCCACGACGGGGAGTGGCCATGAGCAGTTCTTC
CSATTGSGHEQFF
>-|few|TRBV3-1|TRBJ2-7
TGTGCCAGCAGCGGGGGTGTGGGGGCCTGGAAGGAGCAGTACTTC
CASSGGVGAWKEQYF
>TRBD1|-|TRBV27|TRBJ1-2
TGTGCCAGCGGACAGGGAGCTAACTATGGCTACACCTTC
CASGQGANYGYTF